This section outlines one T cell receptor beta chain sequence together with its context. This specimen belongs to a study of OX40 agonist ivuxolimab in advanced cancers. Germline loops: CDR1 MDHEN, CDR2 SYDVKM. V lost 6 bases, J lost 8 bases, and 19 bases lay in between. The CDR3 contains 14 residues. The protocol was immunoSEQ multiplex PCR, while the TCRdb copy is restricted to in-frame clones and leaves out a portion. The sample records around 40,000 clones, approximately 86% being singletons. The sample in question was CD4+ or CD8+ T cells sorted from blood, obtained in a trial of the OX40 agonist ivuxolimab. This clonotype was sampled from an adult with an advanced solid tumor such as melanoma, head and neck, liver or kidney cancer. The chain recombines TRBV28 with TRBJ1-2, with D unresolved. The CDR3 coding sequence is TGTGCCAGCAGCCCCGGCACGACCTATCTCGGCTACACCTTC. It codes for CASSPGTTYLGYTF.